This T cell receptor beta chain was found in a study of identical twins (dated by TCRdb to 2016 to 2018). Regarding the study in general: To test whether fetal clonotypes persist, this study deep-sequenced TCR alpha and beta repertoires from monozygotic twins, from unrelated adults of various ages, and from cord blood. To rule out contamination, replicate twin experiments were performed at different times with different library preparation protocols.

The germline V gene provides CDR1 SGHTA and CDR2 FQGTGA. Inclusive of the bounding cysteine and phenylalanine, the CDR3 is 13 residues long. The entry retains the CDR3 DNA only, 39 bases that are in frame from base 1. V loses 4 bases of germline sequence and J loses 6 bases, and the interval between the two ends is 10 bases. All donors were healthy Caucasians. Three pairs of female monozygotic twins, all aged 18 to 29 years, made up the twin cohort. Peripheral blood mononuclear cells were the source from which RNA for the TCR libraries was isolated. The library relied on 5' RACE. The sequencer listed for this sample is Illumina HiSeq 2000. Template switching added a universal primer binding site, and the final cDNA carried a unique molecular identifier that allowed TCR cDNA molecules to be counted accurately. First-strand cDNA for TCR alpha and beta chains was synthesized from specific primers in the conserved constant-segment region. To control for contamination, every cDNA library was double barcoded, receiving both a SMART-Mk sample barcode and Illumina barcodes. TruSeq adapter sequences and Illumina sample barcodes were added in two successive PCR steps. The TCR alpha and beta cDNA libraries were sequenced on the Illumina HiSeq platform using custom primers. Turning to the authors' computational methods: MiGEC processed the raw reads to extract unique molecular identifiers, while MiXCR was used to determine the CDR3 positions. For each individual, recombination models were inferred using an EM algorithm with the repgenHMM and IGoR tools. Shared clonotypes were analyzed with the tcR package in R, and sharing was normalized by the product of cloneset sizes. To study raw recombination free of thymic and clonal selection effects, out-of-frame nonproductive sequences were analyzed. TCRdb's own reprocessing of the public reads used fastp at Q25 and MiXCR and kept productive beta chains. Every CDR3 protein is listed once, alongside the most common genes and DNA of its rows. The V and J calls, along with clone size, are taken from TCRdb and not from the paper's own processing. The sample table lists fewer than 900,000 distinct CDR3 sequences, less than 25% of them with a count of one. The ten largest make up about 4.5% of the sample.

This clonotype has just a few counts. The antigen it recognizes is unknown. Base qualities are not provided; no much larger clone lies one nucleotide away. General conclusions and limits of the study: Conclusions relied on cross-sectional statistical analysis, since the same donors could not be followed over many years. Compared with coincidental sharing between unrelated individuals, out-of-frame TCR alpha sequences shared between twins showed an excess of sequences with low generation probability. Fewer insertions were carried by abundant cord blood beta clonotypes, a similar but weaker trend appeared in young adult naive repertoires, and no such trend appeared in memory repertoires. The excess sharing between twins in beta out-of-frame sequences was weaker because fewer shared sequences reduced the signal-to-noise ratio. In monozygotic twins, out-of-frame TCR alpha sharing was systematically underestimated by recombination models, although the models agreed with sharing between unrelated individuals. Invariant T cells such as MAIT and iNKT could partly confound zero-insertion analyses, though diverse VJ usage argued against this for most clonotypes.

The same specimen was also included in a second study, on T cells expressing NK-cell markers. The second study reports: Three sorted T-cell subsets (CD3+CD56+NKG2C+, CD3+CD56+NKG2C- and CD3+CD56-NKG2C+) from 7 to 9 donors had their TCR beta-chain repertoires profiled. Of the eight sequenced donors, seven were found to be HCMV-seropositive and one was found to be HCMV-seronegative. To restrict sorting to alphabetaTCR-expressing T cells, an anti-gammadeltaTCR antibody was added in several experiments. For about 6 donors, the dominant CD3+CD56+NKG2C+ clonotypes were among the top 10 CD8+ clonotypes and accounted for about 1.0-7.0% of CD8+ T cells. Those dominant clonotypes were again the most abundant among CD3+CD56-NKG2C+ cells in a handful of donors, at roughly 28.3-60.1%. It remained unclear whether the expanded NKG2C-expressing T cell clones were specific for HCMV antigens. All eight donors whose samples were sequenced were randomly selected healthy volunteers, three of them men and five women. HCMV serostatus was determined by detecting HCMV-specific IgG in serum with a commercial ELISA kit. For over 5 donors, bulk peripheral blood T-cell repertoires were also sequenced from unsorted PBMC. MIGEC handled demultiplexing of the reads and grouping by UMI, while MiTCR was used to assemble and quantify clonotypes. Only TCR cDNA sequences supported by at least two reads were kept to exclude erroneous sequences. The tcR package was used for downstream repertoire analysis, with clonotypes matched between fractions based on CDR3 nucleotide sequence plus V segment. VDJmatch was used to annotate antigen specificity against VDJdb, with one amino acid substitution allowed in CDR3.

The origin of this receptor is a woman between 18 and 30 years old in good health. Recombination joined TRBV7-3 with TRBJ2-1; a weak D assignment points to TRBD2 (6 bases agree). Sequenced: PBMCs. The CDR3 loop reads CASSSTSSNEQFF. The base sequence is TGTGCCAGCAGCTCGACTAGTTCCAATGAGCAGTTCTTC.